This record covers a single T cell receptor (beta chain). Antigen unknown. The source of the sample is a study of CD8 T cells in ankylosing spondylitis. Overall study results and limits: According to the report, clones linked to the disease were significantly enriched in matched synovial fluid samples taken from ankylosing spondylitis patients. In synovial fluid and blood from reactive arthritis, some motif variants were previously reported. Within ankylosing spondylitis blood, a TCR beta motif made up of eight highly homologous variants appeared to be characteristic.

TCRdb reanalysed the 5' RACE reads using MiXCR and keeps one entry per CDR3 protein. In the table there are roughly 450,000 distinct CDR3 sequences, 25% to 30% of which are singletons. The CDR3 loop spans 16 amino acids. V lost 6 bases and J lost 1; bases outside the gene matches: 8. This chain connects TRBV12-3 or TRBV12-4 to TRBJ2-2, with 7 bases identical to TRBD2. Sample: blood, either unsorted or a sorted T cell fraction (not recorded which). This TCR was recovered from a male donor with ankylosing spondylitis. CDR3 DNA sequence: TGTGCCAGCAGCTGGAAGGGACTACTGAACACCGGGGAGCTGTTTTTT. It yields the protein CASSWKGLLNTGELFF.